The rows below give T cell receptor beta chains drawn from one sample of a study of CXCR3-negative and CXCR3-positive naive CD8 T cells. TCRdb re-called the 5' RACE reads; every CDR3 protein appears as one record, without DNA. The sample holds about 130,000 distinct CDR3 sequences. Specimen: naive CXCR3- CD8+ T cells from blood. These receptors all stem from a human donor in good health. Some clones in this sample may be carry-over from other donors' samples. CDR3s include the opening cysteine and the closing phenylalanine or tryptophan. Each record gives: CDR3 protein, CDR3 length, V gene, J gene.

CDR3: CASSPLSDSNNEQFF
length: 15
V: TRBV12-3/TRBV12-4
J: TRBJ2-1

CDR3: CASSVDGTGFADTGELFF
length: 18
V: TRBV9
J: TRBJ2-2

CDR3: CASSLARGQGDTGELFF
length: 17
V: TRBV7-6
J: TRBJ2-2

CDR3: CATSRGADNEQFF
length: 13
V: TRBV15
J: TRBJ2-1

CDR3: CASSPYSGGAPSDEQYF
length: 17
V: TRBV12-3/TRBV12-4
J: TRBJ2-7

CDR3: CASSQEAGTTYTDTQYF
length: 17
V: TRBV4-3
J: TRBJ2-3

CDR3: CSVEGEDRGTYEQYF
length: 15
V: TRBV29-1
J: TRBJ2-7

CDR3: CSVRTAPNYGYTF
length: 13
V: TRBV29-1
J: TRBJ1-2

CDR3: CASSYNRNHYEQYF
length: 14
V: TRBV28
J: TRBJ2-7

CDR3: CSAATELSYEQYF
length: 13
V: TRBV20-1
J: TRBJ2-7

CDR3: CASNLGNNEQFF
length: 12
V: TRBV28
J: TRBJ2-1

CDR3: CASSPGDTSYEQYF
length: 14
V: TRBV27
J: TRBJ2-7

CDR3: CASRLGLAGVTDTQYF
length: 16
V: TRBV28
J: TRBJ2-3

CDR3: CASSLATFNYGYTF
length: 14
V: TRBV6-6
J: TRBJ1-2

CDR3: CASSYLQGGPYEQYF
length: 15
V: TRBV28
J: TRBJ2-7

CDR3: CASSGGPSYNEQFF
length: 14
V: TRBV4-1
J: TRBJ2-1

CDR3: CASSPPNTEAFF
length: 12
V: TRBV7-9
J: TRBJ1-1

CDR3: CSGTGKVGELFF
length: 12
V: TRBV29-1
J: TRBJ2-2

CDR3: CASSQDNRVTETF
length: 13
V: TRBV14
J: TRBJ1-2

CDR3: CASSLDGLNTEAFF
length: 14
V: TRBV14
J: TRBJ1-1

CDR3: CASSPPGTAGTEAFF
length: 15
V: TRBV27
J: TRBJ1-1

CDR3: CASSFDRGRGEKLSF
length: 15
V: TRBV12-3/TRBV12-4
J: TRBJ1-4

CDR3: CASSRDSRSHDTF
length: 13
V: TRBV10-2
J: TRBJ1-2

CDR3: CAWSGRRGNEQFF
length: 13
V: TRBV30
J: TRBJ2-1

CDR3: CASSKNRLSTHTDTQYF
length: 17
V: TRBV11-2
J: TRBJ2-3

CDR3: CASSLAYTGMNTGELFF
length: 17
V: TRBV11-2
J: TRBJ2-2

CDR3: CASSHTDSYEQYF
length: 13
V: TRBV12-3/TRBV12-4
J: TRBJ2-7

CDR3: CSVGGSYQETQYF
length: 13
V: TRBV29-1
J: TRBJ2-5

CDR3: CSIRTANSYEQYF
length: 13
V: TRBV29-1
J: TRBJ2-7

CDR3: CASSLARRGRTEAFF
length: 15
V: TRBV7-9
J: TRBJ1-1

CDR3: CASSTGTGREQYF
length: 13
V: TRBV6-5
J: TRBJ2-7

CDR3: CSVDVGSGNTIYF
length: 13
V: TRBV29-1
J: TRBJ1-3

CDR3: CASSPGDWGYTF
length: 12
V: TRBV11-2
J: TRBJ1-2

CDR3: CASSPGQPNEKLFF
length: 14
V: TRBV12-3/TRBV12-4
J: TRBJ1-4

CDR3: CASSYSHRATEAFF
length: 14
V: TRBV6-5
J: TRBJ1-1

CDR3: CSVEDREETQYF
length: 12
V: TRBV29-1
J: TRBJ2-5

CDR3: CASSQMRETQYF
length: 12
V: TRBV7-2
J: TRBJ2-5

CDR3: CASSPGQGHLNTEAFF
length: 16
V: TRBV5-6
J: TRBJ1-1

CDR3: CSVEDPGRGGYEQYF
length: 15
V: TRBV29-1
J: TRBJ2-7

CDR3: CSVEEGNREAFF
length: 12
V: TRBV29-1
J: TRBJ1-1

CDR3: CSFARGQGAMLEGTDTQYF
length: 19
V: TRBV29-1
J: TRBJ2-3

CDR3: CASNVDREDGIQYF
length: 14
V: TRBV12-3/TRBV12-4
J: TRBJ2-4

CDR3: CASSLAAREPSYEQYF
length: 16
V: TRBV28
J: TRBJ2-7

CDR3: CASSQRGLAGGLHNEQFF
length: 18
V: TRBV4-3
J: TRBJ2-1